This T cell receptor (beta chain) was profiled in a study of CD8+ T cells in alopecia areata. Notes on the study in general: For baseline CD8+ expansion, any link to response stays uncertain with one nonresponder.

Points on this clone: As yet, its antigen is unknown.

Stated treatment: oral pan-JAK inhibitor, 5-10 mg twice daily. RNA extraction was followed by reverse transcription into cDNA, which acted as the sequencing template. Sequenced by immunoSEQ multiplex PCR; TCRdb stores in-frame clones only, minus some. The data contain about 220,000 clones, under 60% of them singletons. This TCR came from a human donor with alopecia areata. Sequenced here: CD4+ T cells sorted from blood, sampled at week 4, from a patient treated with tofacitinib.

The CDR3 DNA sequence: TGTGCCAGCGGACAGCTAACTAACTATGGCTACACCTTC. Translated, it gives CASGQLTNYGYTF. The V and J genes are TRBV9 and TRBJ1-2; possible D gene TRBD1, 6 bases. Germline V CDR1 and CDR2: SGDLS, YYNGEE. The CDR3 has 13 amino acids. V lost 7 bases, J lost 0 bases, and 10 bases lay in between. Full variable domain (outside the CDR3, taken from reference TRBV9 and TRBJ1-2): DSGVTQTPKHLITATGQRVTLRCSPRSGDLSVYWYQQSLDQGLQFLIQYYNGEERAKGNILERFSAQQFPDLHSELNLSSLELGDSALYFCASGQLTNYGYTFGSGTRLTVV.